This T cell receptor (beta chain) derives from a study of T cells in Graves' hyperthyroidism and ophthalmopathy. The V gene end was trimmed by 8 bases and the J gene end by 6 bases; junction bases not matched to a gene: 8. The CDR3 is made up of 13 amino acids. Germline V lookup: CDR1 SGHTA, CDR2 FQGNSA. Uncontrolled infection, other autoimmune disease, pregnancy or lactation disqualified patients from enrolment. What was amplified from RNA transcripts were TCR beta CDR3 regions. An initial round of RT-PCR targeting the TCR CDR3 relied on the HTBI primer set. TCRdb used MiXCR to reprocess the multiplex PCR reads, holding one entry per CDR3 protein. In the table there are hundreds of thousands of distinct CDR3 sequences, 45% of which are singletons.

The genes are TRBV7-2 and TRBJ2-7; 9 nucleotides agree with TRBD1. The specimen sequenced was peripheral blood or thyroid tissue (not recorded which). This receptor was obtained from an adult man with Graves' disease, either hyperthyroidism or ophthalmopathy (not recorded which). DNA of the CDR3: TGTGCCAGCGAGTCCGGGACAGGGTTCGAGCAGTACTTC. Protein product: CASESGTGFEQYF.